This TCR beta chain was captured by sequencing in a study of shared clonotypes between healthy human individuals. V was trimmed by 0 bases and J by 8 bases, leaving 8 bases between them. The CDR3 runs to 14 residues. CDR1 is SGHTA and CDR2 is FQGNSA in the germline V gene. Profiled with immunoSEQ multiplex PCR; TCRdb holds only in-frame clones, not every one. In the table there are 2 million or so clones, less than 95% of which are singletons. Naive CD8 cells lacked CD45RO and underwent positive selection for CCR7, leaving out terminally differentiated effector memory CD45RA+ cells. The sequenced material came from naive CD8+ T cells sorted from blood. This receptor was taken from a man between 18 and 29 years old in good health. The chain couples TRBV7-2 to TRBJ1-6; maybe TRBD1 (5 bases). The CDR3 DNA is TGTGCCAGCAGCTTAGCGCTGGGGGATTCACCCCTCCACTTT. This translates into CASSLALGDSPLHF.